These 24 T cell receptor beta chains originate from one sample sequenced in a study of cytomegalovirus exposure and HLA in healthy donors. The PCR used 60 Vbeta and 13 Jbeta primers. The protocol was immunoSEQ multiplex PCR, while the TCRdb copy is restricted to in-frame clones and leaves out a portion. The sample contains 70,000 or so clones, 68% of which appear only once. Input material: PBMCs. The receptor set was obtained from a woman in her 30s in good health and CMV-seronegative.

J is TRBJ2-3 and V is TRBV6-4; D perhaps matches TRBD2 (7 bases). With 2 bases removed from V and 2 bases from J, the gap between germline ends came to 11 bases. This CDR3 contains 15 residues. The germline gives CDR1 MRHNA, CDR2 SNTAGT. The CDR3 DNA sequence: TGTGCCAGCAGTGACGGCGGGGGCTCCACAGATACGCAGTATTTT. It yields the protein CASSDGGGSTDTQYF.

In its sample, this clone was seen a few times. Germline is not matched at one junction end, which may reflect a read error. V is TRBV19 and J is TRBJ1-3; a possible D gene is TRBD1 (5 bases). There are 14 residues in the CDR3. CDR1 is LNHDA, CDR2 SQIVND, per germline (reference sequence). CDR3 in DNA: TGTGCCACTAGTGTGACAGACGCTGGAAACACCATATATTTT. The encoded protein is CATSVTDAGNTIYF.

The rearrangement uses TRBV29-1 and TRBJ1-4, with a tentative D call TRBD1 (6 bases). CDR1 SQVTM and CDR2 ANQGSEA come from the germline V gene. The CDR3 runs 12 residues. Deletions cut 4 bases from V and 8 bases from J, with 11 bases between. In nucleotides, the CDR3 is TGCAGCGTTGCAGGGGATGGGGAAAAACTGTTTTTT. Its translation is CSVAGDGEKLFF.

The chain links TRBV11-2 to TRBJ1-6, with 8 bases matching TRBD1. The V gene end was trimmed by 5 bases and the J gene end by 7 bases; junction bases not matched to a gene: 10. The CDR3 runs to 16 residues. CDR1 is SGHAT and CDR2 is FQNNGV in the germline V gene. The CDR3 loop is CASSRQQDRANSPLHF. The CDR3 DNA reads as TGTGCCAGCAGCCGTCAGCAGGACAGGGCAAATTCACCCCTCCACTTT.

Here the CDR3 reads CASSLGGTGAPYNEQFF. The DNA of the CDR3 is TGTGCCAGCAGCTTGGGTGGAACAGGGGCCCCCTACAATGAGCAGTTCTTC. The rearrangement joins TRBV5-4 to TRBJ2-1; 7 bases match TRBD1. The ends lost 0 bases at V and 2 bases at J; junction bases unmatched: 8. The germline CDR1 and CDR2 sequences are SGHNT and YYREEE (reference sequence). This CDR3 contains 17 residues.

The chain uses TRBV25-1 and TRBJ2-3; 9 nucleotides agree with TRBD2. This CDR3 comprises 18 residues. Losses at the gene ends were 4 bases for V and 1 base for J; bases not matched to a gene: 12. Germline V gene sequence: CDR1 MGHDK, CDR2 SYGVNS. The CDR3 DNA follows: TGTGCCAGCAGTGGAGCGGGGGGACTAAGATCTCGCACAGATACGCAGTATTTT. It encodes CASSGAGGLRSRTDTQYF.

The J gene is TRBJ2-5, the V gene TRBV5-1, with 9 bases matching TRBD2. Germline CDR1 reads SGHRS; CDR2 reads YFSETQ. The V gene end was trimmed by 4 bases and the J gene end by 4 bases; junction bases not matched to a gene: 8. CDR3 length: 15 amino acids. The CDR3 loop reads CASSPGAGGGETQYF. Here the CDR3 DNA reads TGCGCCAGCAGCCCCGGAGCGGGGGGCGGAGAGACCCAGTACTTC. The variable domain in full, completed from reference TRBV5-1 and TRBJ2-5, reads KAGVTQTPRYLIKTRGQQVTLSCSPISGHRSVSWYQQTPGQGLQFLFEYFSETQRNKGNFPGRFSGRQFSNSRSEMNVSTLELGDSALYLCASSPGAGGGETQYFGPGTRLLVL.

The chain uses TRBV13 and TRBJ2-7; D is possibly TRBD2 (5 bases). Looked up from germline, CDR1 is PRHDT and CDR2 is FYEKMQ (reference sequence). Between the trimmed V and J ends, which lost 7 bases and 3 bases, there was a span of 13 bases. The CDR3 loop spans 13 amino acids. The CDR3 loop is CASTLRDFYEQYF. The CDR3 DNA reads TGTGCCAGCACCCTCCGGGATTTCTACGAGCAGTACTTC.

This sequence joins TRBV2 and TRBJ2-3; tentative D call: TRBD1 (6 bases). Deletions cut 8 bases from V and 2 bases from J, with 17 bases between. The V gene's germline CDR1 is SNHLY and CDR2 FYNNEI. This CDR3 region has 15 residues. The DNA of the CDR3 is TGTGCCAGCTTAAGAGACAGGACCATCACAGATACGCAGTATTTT. Protein: CASLRDRTITDTQYF.

The V gene is TRBV7-9, the J gene TRBJ2-3, with 8 nucleotides matching TRBD2. V lost 5 bases to trimming and J lost 11 bases; unmatched junction nucleotides: 12. In germline, CDR1 is SEHNR, CDR2 FQNEAQ (reference sequence). This CDR3 has 14 residues. This CDR3 reads CASSPVFSSGVQYF. The CDR3, as DNA: TGTGCCAGCAGCCCCGTTTTCAGTAGCGGGGTGCAGTATTTT.

This clone appeared a few times. The V and J genes are TRBV28 and TRBJ1-3; D might be TRBD1 (5 bases). CDR1 MDHEN and CDR2 SYDVKM come from the germline V gene. This CDR3 comprises 18 residues. Trimming pared 7 bases from V and 0 bases from J, leaving 22 bases between. DNA for the CDR3: TGTGCCAGCATGCGGTTGGGGGGAAGAAAGCTCTCTGGAAACACCATATATTTT. Protein sequence: CASMRLGGRKLSGNTIYF.

The rearrangement uses TRBV29-1 and TRBJ2-7; 9 nucleotides line up with TRBD1. Germline V gene data show CDR1 as SQVTM and CDR2 as ANQGSEA. V lost 6 bases and J lost 1; bases outside the gene matches: 7. CDR3 size: 14 residues. CDR3: CSVAGTGRSYEQYF. CDR3 bases: TGCAGCGTGGCCGGGACAGGGAGATCCTACGAGCAGTACTTC.

The table lists this clone with many counts. V and J are TRBV30 and TRBJ1-4; maybe TRBD1 (5 bases). CDR3 length: 17 residues. Germline CDR1 is GTSNPN and CDR2 is SVGIG (reference sequence). Trimming took 7 bases from V and 5 from J, leaving 26 bases between them. CDR3 sequence (DNA): TGTGCCTTCACCAGGGCTCTGGAGGGAACCTGGAATGAAAAACTGTTTTTT. Protein sequence: CAFTRALEGTWNEKLFF.

V is TRBV30 and J is TRBJ1-3; the D gene is possibly TRBD1 (5 bases). Germline loops: CDR1 GTSNPN, CDR2 SVGIG (reference sequence). V gave up 4 bases and J gave up 0 bases, with 13 bases separating them. This CDR3 spans 15 amino acids. CDR3 nucleotides: TGTGCCTGGACAGCCCGACAGAGCTCTGGAAACACCATATATTTT. Translating gives CAWTARQSSGNTIYF.

The chain recombines TRBV9 with TRBJ1-6; D perhaps matches TRBD1 (6 bases). V lost 4 bases, J lost 0 bases, and 14 bases lay in between. Germline values: CDR1 SGDLS, CDR2 YYNGEE. The CDR3 spans 17 residues. In nucleotides, the CDR3 is TGTGCCAGCAGCTGGGGACACCCGAGCTCCTATAATTCACCCCTCCACTTT. This gives the protein CASSWGHPSSYNSPLHF.

The chain joins TRBV7-2 to TRBJ1-5; a weak D match, TRBD1 (6 bases). Trimming cost V 3 bases and J 4 bases, with 22 bases left between them. The CDR3 length is 18 residues. CDR1 and CDR2 from the germline V gene are SGHTA and FQGNSA. The CDR3 nucleotides read TGTGCCAGCAGCTTGAATTCCGGGACAACCCTGAGGAATCAGCCCCAGCATTTT. Translation: CASSLNSGTTLRNQPQHF.

The genes are TRBV7-8 and TRBJ1-5, with D perhaps TRBD1 (5 bases). Deletions cut 5 bases from V and 0 bases from J, with 14 bases between. CDR3 length equals 16 residues. The germline V gene has CDR1 SGHVS and CDR2 FQNEAQ. The CDR3: CASSPRQLYSNQPQHF. The CDR3 region has the DNA TGTGCCAGCAGCCCCCGACAGTTATATAGCAATCAGCCCCAGCATTTT.

The rearrangement links TRBV9 to TRBJ1-2; 9 bases align to TRBD1. With V trimmed by 0 bases and J by 8 bases, 8 bases remained unmatched. The CDR3 runs to 15 residues. In germline, CDR1 is SGDLS, CDR2 YYNGEE. DNA for the CDR3: TGTGCCAGCAGCGTAGAGATACAGGGGGCGGGCGGCTACACCTTC. This sequence encodes CASSVEIQGAGGYTF.

The CDR3 DNA follows: TGTGCCAGCAGTTCCCCAGGGCCTACTCTGTACGAGCAGTACTTC. It specifies CASSSPGPTLYEQYF. This rearrangement joins TRBV6-4 to TRBJ2-7, with a weak D call TRBD1 (5 bases). The germline gives CDR1 MRHNA, CDR2 SNTAGT. The V and J ends lost 5 bases and 4 bases respectively, with 18 bases between them. The CDR3 covers 15 residues.

Details on this clone: The same CDR3 is also encoded by other DNA sequences in this sample. The V gene is TRBV4-2, the J gene TRBJ2-3; 8 nucleotides match TRBD2. CDR1 LGHNA and CDR2 YNFKEQ come from the germline V gene. This CDR3 is built from 16 residues. Germline trimming cut 0 bases from V and 6 bases from J; bases unmatched to any gene: 8. This chain's CDR3 is CASSQDRGLGSDTQYF. The CDR3, as DNA: TGTGCCAGCAGCCAAGATCGGGGACTAGGAAGCGATACGCAGTATTTT.

The chain carries TRBV6-5 and TRBJ1-6; D is unresolved. Per germline, CDR1 MNHEY and CDR2 SVGAGI. The CDR3 is made up of 14 amino acids. Trimming left V 6 bases short and J 7 bases short, with 13 bases between. CDR3 amino acids: CASRPGGGNSPLHF. The CDR3 bases are TGTGCCAGCAGGCCGGGTGGCGGGAATTCACCCCTCCACTTT.

This clone was detected only a few times. The chain recombines TRBV4-2 with TRBJ2-3; 10 positions match TRBD2. Per germline, CDR1 LGHNA and CDR2 YNFKEQ. The CDR3 runs to 15 residues. With V trimmed by 2 bases and J by 3 bases, 2 bases remained unmatched. The CDR3 loop reads CASSQSGGETDTQYF. In nucleotides, the CDR3 is TGTGCCAGCAGCCAAAGCGGGGGGGAGACAGATACGCAGTATTTT.

The chain uses TRBV7-2 and TRBJ2-1; 9 bases match TRBD1. Trimming took 5 bases from V and 4 from J; bases not matched to a gene: 9. Germline V gene sequence: CDR1 SGHTA, CDR2 FQGNSA. CDR3 size: 16 residues. The CDR3 region is CASSPRGGTGYNEQFF. The CDR3 nucleotides are TGTGCCAGCAGCCCCAGGGGCGGGACAGGGTACAATGAGCAGTTCTTC. Using reference TRBV7-2 and TRBJ2-1 for the parts outside the CDR3, the full variable domain is GAGVSQSPSNKVTEKGKDVELRCDPISGHTALYWYRQSLGQGLEFLIYFQGNSAPDKSGLPSDRFSAERTGGSVSTLTIQRTQQEDSAVYLCASSPRGGTGYNEQFFGPGTRLTVL.

This clone was detected once. The gene calls are TRBV18 and TRBJ2-3; the D gene is possibly TRBD2 (5 bases). Germline V gene data show CDR1 as KGHSH and CDR2 as LQKENI. V gave up 4 bases and J gave up 4 bases, with 12 bases separating them. The CDR3 is 14 residues long. This CDR3 is CASSRLSGADTQYF. The CDR3 region has the DNA TGTGCCAGCTCACGGCTCTCCGGGGCAGATACGCAGTATTTT. Variable domain in full (rest from reference TRBV18 and TRBJ2-3): NAGVMQNPRHLVRRRGQEARLRCSPMKGHSHVYWYRQLPEEGLKFMVYLQKENIIDESGMPKERFSAEFPKEGPSILRIQQVVRGDSAAYFCASSRLSGADTQYFGPGTRLTVL.